The rows below give T cell receptor beta chains drawn from one sample of a study of blood T cell repertoires in COVID-19. Sequencing used immunoSEQ multiplex PCR; TCRdb keeps in-frame clones, though not all of them. This table holds about 310,000 clones, over 75% found once. The specimen was PBMCs or T cells enriched from blood (not recorded which). All receptors come from a woman aged 40 to 50 who had recovered from COVID-19. CDR3s include the opening cysteine and the closing phenylalanine or tryptophan. A D gene is named only where the DNA matches it firmly. Clone size is shown for a subset of rows, as once, few, many or a class of expanded clone.

v_gene	abundance	j_gene	d_gene	CDR3aa	CDR3nt
TRBV28	.	TRBJ2-6	.	CASSRGTGGANVLTF	TGTGCCAGCTCCCGGGGGACTGGCGGGGCCAACGTCCTGACTTTC
TRBV7-3	.	TRBJ2-7	TRBD1	CASSLLGQGSNEQYF	TGTGCCAGCAGCTTACTAGGACAGGGTTCCAACGAGCAGTACTTC
TRBV7-2	.	TRBJ1-3	.	CASNTGSGNTIYF	TGTGCCAGCAACACAGGGTCCGGAAACACCATATATTTT
TRBV28	.	TRBJ1-2	.	CASSLVLGDYGYTF	TGTGCCAGCAGTTTAGTGCTCGGGGACTATGGCTACACCTTC
TRBV19	.	TRBJ1-5	.	CASRGAGGGNQPQHF	TGTGCCAGTCGAGGGGCGGGGGGCGGCAATCAGCCCCAGCATTTT
TRBV7-2	.	TRBJ2-5	TRBD1	CASSLLDRGHETQYF	TGTGCCAGCAGCCTCCTTGACAGGGGCCACGAGACCCAGTACTTC
TRBV5-4	once	TRBJ2-1	.	CASSGISSYNEQFF	TGTGCCAGCAGCGGCATAAGCTCCTACAATGAGCAGTTCTTC
TRBV18	.	TRBJ1-1	.	CASSPGQWLNTEAFF	TGTGCCAGCTCACCGGGGCAGTGGTTGAACACTGAAGCTTTCTTT
TRBV28	.	TRBJ2-3	.	CASSLGGGTTDTQYF	TGTGCCAGCAGTTTGGGGGGTGGAACCACAGATACGCAGTATTTT
TRBV7-2	.	TRBJ2-3	.	CASSLESRADTDTQYF	TGTGCCAGCAGCTTAGAGAGTCGTGCGGACACAGATACGCAGTATTTT
TRBV9	.	TRBJ1-4	.	CASSVSPNEKLFF	TGTGCCAGCAGCGTCAGTCCCAATGAAAAACTGTTTTTT
TRBV7-2	.	TRBJ1-1	.	CASSLVKGANTEAFF	TGTGCCAGCAGCTTAGTTAAGGGAGCGAACACTGAAGCTTTCTTT
TRBV11-2	.	TRBJ1-1	TRBD1	CASSSDRGTEAFF	TGTGCCAGCAGTTCGGACAGGGGAACTGAAGCTTTCTTT
TRBV6-5	.	TRBJ2-2	.	CASRDMMNTGELFF	TGTGCCAGCAGGGACATGATGAACACCGGGGAGCTGTTTTTT
TRBV7-7	.	TRBJ2-1	TRBD2	CASSLGLAGAGNEQFF	TGTGCTAGCAGCTTAGGACTAGCGGGAGCTGGGAATGAGCAGTTCTTC
TRBV25-1	.	TRBJ2-7	.	CASSGLGRLEQYF	TGTGCCAGCAGTGGACTAGGACGACTCGAGCAGTACTTC
TRBV28	.	TRBJ2-7	TRBD1	CASSFGDRGGEQYF	TGTGCCAGCAGTTTTGGGGACAGGGGCGGTGAGCAGTACTTC
TRBV29-1	.	TRBJ1-2	.	CSVATRMNYGYTF	TGCAGCGTTGCGACAAGAATGAACTATGGCTACACCTTC
TRBV4-1	.	TRBJ1-4	TRBD1	CASSHEDRGGEKLFF	TGCGCCAGCAGCCATGAGGACAGGGGGGGGGAAAAACTGTTTTTT
TRBV5-6	.	TRBJ1-5	TRBD1	CASSFYRGNQPQHF	TGTGCCAGCAGCTTTTACAGGGGGAATCAGCCCCAGCATTTT
TRBV5-4	.	TRBJ2-5	.	CASSLGGGGETQYF	TGTGCCAGCAGCTTGGGGGGAGGGGGAGAGACCCAGTACTTC
TRBV2	.	TRBJ1-1	TRBD1	CASSGTGLTEAFF	TGTGCCAGCAGTGGGACAGGGTTGACTGAAGCTTTCTTT
TRBV7-9	.	TRBJ2-2	TRBD2	CASSPRTSGRLRELFF	TGTGCCAGCAGCCCCCGGACTAGCGGGAGATTAAGGGAGCTGTTTTTT
TRBV19	once	TRBJ2-2	TRBD2	CASSAGGITGELFF	TGTGCCAGTAGCGCGGGGGGGATCACCGGGGAGCTGTTTTTT
TRBV28	.	TRBJ1-1	TRBD1	CASSLSRTGIEAFF	TGTGCCAGCAGTTTATCGAGGACAGGGATAGAAGCTTTCTTT